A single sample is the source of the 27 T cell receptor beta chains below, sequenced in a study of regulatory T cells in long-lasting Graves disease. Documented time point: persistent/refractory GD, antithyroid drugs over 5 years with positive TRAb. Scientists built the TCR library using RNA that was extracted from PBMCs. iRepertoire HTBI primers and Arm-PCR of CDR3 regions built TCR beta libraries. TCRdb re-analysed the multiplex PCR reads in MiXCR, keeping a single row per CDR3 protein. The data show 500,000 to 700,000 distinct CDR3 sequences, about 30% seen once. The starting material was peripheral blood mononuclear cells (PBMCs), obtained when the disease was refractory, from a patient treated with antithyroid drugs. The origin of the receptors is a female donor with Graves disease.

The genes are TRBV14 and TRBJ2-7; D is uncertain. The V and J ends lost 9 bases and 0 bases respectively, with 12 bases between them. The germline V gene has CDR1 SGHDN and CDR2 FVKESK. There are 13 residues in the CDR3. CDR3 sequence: CARGRRLSYEQYF. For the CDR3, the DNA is TGTGCCAGAGGACGCCGCCTCTCCTACGAGCAGTACTTC.

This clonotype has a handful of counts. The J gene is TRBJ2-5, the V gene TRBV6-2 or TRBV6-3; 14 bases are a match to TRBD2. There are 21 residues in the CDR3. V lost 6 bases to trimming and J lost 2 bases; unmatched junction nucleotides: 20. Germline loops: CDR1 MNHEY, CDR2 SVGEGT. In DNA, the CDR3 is TGTGCCAGCAGCTCCCAATCCGGGACTAGCGGGAGAGTAGCCCGGCAAGAGACCCAGTACTTC. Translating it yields CASSSQSGTSGRVARQETQYF.

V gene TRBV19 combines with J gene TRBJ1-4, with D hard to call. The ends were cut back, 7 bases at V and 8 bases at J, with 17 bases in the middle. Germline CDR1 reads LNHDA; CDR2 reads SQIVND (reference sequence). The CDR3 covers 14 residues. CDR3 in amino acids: CASNISQSREKLFF. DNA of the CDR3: TGTGCCAGTAATATTTCACAGAGTCGGGAAAAACTGTTTTTT.

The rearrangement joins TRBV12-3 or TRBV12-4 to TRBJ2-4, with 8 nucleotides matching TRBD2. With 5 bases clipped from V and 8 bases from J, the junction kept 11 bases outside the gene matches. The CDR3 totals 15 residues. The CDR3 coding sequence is TGTGCCAGCAGTCTCATAGCGGGGCCGGGGGACATTCAGTACTTC. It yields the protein CASSLIAGPGDIQYF.

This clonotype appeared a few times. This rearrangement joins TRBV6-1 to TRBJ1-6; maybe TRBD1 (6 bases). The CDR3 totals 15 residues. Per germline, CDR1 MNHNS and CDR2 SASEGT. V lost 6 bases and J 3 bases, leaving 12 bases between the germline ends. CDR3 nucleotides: TGTGCCAGCAGAGGTATAGGGGGCTATAATTCACCCCTCCACTTT. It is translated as CASRGIGGYNSPLHF.

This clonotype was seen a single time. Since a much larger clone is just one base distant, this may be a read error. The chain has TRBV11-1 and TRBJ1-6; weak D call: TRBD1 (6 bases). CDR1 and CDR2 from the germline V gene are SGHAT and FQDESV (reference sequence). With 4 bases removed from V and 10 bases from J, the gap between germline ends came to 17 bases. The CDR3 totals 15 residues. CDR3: CASSSRGPGNSPLHF. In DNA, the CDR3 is TGTGCCAGCAGCTCTCGGGGGCCAGGCAACTCACCCCTCCACTTT.

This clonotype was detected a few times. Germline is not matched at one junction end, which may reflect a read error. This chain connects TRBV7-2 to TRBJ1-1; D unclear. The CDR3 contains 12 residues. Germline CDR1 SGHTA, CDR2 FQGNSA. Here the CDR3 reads CASSLVTALGSF. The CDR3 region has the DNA TGTGCCAGCAGCTTAGTAACGGCCCTTGGGAGTTTT.

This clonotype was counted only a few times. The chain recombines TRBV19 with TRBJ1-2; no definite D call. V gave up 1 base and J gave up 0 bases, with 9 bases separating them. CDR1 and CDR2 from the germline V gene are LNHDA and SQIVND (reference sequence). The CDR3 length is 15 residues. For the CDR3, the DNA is TGTGCCAGTAGTATAGTTCCCGGGACTAACTATGGCTACACCTTC. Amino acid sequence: CASSIVPGTNYGYTF.

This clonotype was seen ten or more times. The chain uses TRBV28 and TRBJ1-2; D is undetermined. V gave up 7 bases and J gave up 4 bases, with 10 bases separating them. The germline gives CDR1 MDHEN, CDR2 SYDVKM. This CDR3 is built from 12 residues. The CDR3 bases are TGTGCCAGCAATACGTCACCCTATGGCTACACCTTC. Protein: CASNTSPYGYTF.

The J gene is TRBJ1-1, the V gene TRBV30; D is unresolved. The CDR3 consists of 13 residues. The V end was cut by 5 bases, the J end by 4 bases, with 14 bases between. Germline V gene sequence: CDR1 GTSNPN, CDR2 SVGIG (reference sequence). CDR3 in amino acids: CAWGFGIGTEAFF. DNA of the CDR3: TGTGCCTGGGGTTTCGGGATTGGCACTGAAGCTTTCTTT.

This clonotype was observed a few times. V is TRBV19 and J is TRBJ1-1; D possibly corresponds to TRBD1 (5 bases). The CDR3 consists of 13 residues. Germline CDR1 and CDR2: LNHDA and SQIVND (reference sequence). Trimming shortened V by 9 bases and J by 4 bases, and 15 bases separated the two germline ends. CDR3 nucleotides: TGTGCCAGCGGGACCGCGGCGGGCACTGAAGCTTTCTTT. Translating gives CASGTAAGTEAFF.

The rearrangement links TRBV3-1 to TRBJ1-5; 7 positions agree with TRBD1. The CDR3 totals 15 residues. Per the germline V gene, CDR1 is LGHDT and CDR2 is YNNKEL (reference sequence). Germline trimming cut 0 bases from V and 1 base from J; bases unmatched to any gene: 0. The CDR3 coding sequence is TGTGCCAGCAGCCAAGAACAGGGGAGCAATCAGCCCCAGCATTTT. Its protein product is CASSQEQGSNQPQHF.

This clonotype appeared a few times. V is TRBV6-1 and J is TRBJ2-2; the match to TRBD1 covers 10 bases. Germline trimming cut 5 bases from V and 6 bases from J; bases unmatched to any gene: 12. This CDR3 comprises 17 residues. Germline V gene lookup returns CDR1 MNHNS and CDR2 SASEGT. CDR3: CASSIRTGQGFAGELFF. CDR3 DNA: TGTGCCAGCAGTATAAGGACGGGACAGGGGTTTGCCGGGGAGCTGTTTTTT.

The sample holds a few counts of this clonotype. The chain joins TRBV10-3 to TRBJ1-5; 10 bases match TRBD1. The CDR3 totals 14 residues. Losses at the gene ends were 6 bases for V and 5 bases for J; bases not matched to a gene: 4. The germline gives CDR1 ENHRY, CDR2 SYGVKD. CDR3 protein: CAIRGGQGDQPQHF. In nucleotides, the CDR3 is TGTGCCATCAGGGGCGGACAGGGGGATCAGCCCCAGCATTTT.

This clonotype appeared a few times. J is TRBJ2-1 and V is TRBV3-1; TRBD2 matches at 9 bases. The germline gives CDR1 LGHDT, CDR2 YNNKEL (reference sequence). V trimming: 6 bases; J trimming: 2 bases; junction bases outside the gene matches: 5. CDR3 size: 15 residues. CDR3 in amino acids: CASRLTSGTYNEQFF. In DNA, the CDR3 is TGTGCCAGCAGGCTGACTAGCGGAACCTACAATGAGCAGTTCTTC.

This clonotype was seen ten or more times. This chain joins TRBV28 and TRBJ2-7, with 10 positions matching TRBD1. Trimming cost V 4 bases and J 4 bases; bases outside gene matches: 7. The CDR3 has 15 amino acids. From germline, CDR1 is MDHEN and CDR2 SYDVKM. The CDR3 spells CASSSFPGQGYEQYF. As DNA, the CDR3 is TGTGCCAGCAGTTCCTTCCCGGGACAGGGGTACGAGCAGTACTTC.

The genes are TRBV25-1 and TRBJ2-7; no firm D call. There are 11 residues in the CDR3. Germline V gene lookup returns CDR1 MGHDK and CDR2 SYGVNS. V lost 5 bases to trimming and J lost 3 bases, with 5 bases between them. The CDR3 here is CASSTVYEQYF. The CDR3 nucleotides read TGTGCCAGCAGTACGGTCTACGAGCAGTACTTC.

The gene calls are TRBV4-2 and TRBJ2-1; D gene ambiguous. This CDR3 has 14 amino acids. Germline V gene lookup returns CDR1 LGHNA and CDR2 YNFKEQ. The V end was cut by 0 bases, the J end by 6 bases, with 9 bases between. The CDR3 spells CASSQEGAINEQFF. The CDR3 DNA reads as TGTGCCAGCAGCCAAGAAGGCGCGATCAATGAGCAGTTCTTC.

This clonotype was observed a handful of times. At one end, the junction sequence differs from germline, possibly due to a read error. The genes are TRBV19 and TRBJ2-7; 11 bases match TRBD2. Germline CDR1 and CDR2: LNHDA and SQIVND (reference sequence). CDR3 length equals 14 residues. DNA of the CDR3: TGCGCCAGCAGCCGGGGACTAGCGGACTACGAGCAGTACTTC. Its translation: CASSRGLADYEQYF.

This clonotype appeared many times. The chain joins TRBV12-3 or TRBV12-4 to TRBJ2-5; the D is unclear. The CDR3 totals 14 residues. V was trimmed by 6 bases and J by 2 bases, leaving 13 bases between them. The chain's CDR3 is CASSPLRSQETQYF. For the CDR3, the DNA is TGTGCCAGCAGCCCCCTGAGGAGTCAAGAGACCCAGTACTTC.

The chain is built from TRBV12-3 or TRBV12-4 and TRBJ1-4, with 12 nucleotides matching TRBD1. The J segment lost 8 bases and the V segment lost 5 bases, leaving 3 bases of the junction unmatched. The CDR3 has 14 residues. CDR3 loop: CASSRDRGQEKLFF. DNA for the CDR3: TGTGCCAGCAGTCGGGACAGGGGGCAGGAAAAACTGTTTTTT.

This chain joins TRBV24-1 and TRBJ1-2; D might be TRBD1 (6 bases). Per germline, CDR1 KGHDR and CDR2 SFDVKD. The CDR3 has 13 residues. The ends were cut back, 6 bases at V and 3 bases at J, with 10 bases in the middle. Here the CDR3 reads CATSRGLDYGYTF. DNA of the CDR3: TGTGCCACCAGTCGGGGGCTTGACTATGGCTACACCTTC.

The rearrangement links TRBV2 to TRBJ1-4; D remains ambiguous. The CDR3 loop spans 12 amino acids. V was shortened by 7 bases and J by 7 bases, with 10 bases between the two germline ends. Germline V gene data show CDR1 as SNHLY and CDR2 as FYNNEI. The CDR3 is CASKIYGEKLFF. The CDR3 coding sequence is TGTGCCAGCAAGATCTACGGTGAAAAACTGTTTTTT.

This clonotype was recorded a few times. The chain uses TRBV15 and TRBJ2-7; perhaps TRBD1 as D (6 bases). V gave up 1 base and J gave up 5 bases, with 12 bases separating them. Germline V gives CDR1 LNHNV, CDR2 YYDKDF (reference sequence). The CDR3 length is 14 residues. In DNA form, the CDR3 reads TGTGCCACCAGCAGAGCGCAGGGGCGGCACGAGCAGTACTTC. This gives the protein CATSRAQGRHEQYF. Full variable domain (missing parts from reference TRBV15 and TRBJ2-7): DAMVIQNPRYQVTQFGKPVTLSCSQTLNHNVMYWYQQKSSQAPKLLFHYYDKDFNNEADTPDNFQSRRPNTSFCFLDIRSPGLGDTAMYLCATSRAQGRHEQYFGPGTRLTVT.

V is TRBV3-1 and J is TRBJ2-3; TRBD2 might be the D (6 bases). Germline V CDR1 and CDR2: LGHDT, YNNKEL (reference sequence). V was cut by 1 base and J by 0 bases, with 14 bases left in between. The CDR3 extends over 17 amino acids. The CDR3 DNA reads TGTGCCAGCAGCCAAGCCGGGAGACCAACTAGCACAGATACGCAGTATTTT. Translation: CASSQAGRPTSTDTQYF.

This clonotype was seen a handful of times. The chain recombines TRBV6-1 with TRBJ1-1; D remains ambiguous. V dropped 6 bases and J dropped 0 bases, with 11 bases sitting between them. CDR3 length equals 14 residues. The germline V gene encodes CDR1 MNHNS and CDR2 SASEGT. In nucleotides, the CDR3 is TGTGCCAGCAGCATAGAGATATTGAACACTGAAGCTTTCTTT. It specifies CASSIEILNTEAFF.

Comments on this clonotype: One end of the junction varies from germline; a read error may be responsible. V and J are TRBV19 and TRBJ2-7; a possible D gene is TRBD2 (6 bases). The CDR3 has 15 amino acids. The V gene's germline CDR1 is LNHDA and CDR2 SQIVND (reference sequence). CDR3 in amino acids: CDSSIDSRDPYEQYF. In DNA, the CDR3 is TGTGACAGTAGTATTGACTCGCGGGACCCCTACGAGCAGTACTTC.